This TCR beta chain was profiled in a study of blood T cell repertoires in COVID-19. Study-wide context: Some COVID-19 samples were acute and others convalescent; all came from the United States, Italy and Spain. PBMCs, B-cell-depleted T cells, or T cells provided the cDNA or gDNA that made up the material.

In the authors' workflow: Estimated nucleated cell counts came from reference gene primer amplification. Clones were sequenced by immunoSEQ multiplex PCR, and TCRdb holds only the in-frame ones, with some missing. D and trimming were read from the DNA, whereas the V and J calls and clone size are those reported in that table. This table holds about 21,000 clones, roughly 91% found once. Per germline, CDR1 GTSNPN and CDR2 SVGIG (reference sequence). The CDR3 spans 15 residues. Trimming shortened V by 3 bases and J by 0 bases, and 14 bases separated the two germline ends. Sequencing was done on a sample of peripheral blood. The receptor was derived from a man in his sixties or seventies with active COVID-19. The chain carries TRBV30 and TRBJ1-1; D is unclear. The CDR3 bases are TGTGCCTGGAGAGCGAAGGTTCCCATGAACACTGAAGCTTTCTTT. It specifies CAWRAKVPMNTEAFF.